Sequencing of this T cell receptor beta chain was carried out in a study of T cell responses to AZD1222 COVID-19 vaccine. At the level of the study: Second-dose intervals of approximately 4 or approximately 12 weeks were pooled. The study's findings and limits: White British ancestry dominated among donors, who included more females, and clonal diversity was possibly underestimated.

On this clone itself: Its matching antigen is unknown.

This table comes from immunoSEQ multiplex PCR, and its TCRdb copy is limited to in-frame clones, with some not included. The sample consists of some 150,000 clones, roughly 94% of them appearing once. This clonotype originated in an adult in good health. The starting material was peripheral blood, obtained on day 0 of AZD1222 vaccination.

The CDR3 DNA follows: TGTGCCTGGACCGAACAGGTGATGAACACTGAAGCTTTCTTT. It translates to CAWTEQVMNTEAFF. V and J are TRBV30 and TRBJ1-1, with D perhaps TRBD1 (5 bases). From germline, CDR1 is GTSNPN and CDR2 SVGIG (reference sequence). The V and J ends lost 4 bases and 0 bases respectively, with 12 bases between them. This CDR3 has 14 amino acids.